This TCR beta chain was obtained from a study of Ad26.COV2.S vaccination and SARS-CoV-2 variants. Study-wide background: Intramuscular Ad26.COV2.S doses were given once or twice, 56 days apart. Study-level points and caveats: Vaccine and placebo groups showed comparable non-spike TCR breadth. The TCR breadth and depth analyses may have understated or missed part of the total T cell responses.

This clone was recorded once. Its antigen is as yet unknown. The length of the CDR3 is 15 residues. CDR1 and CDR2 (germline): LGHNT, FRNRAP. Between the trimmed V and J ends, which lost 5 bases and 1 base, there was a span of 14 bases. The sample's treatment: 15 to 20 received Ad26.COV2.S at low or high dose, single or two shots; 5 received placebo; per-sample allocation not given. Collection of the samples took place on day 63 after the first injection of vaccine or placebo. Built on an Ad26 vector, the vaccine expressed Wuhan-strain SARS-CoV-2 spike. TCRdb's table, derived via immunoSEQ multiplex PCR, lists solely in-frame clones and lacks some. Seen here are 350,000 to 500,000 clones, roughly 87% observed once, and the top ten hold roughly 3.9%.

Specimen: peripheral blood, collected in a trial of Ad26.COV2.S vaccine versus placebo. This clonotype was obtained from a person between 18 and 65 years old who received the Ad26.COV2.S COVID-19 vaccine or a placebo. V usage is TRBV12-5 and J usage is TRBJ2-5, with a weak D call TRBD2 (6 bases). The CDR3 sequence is CASGDFGGTQETQYF. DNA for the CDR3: TGTGCTAGTGGTGATTTCGGAGGGACCCAAGAGACCCAGTACTTC.